Sequencing of this T cell receptor (beta chain) was carried out in a study of post-analysis software for immune sequencing data. General study findings and limits: The study found TRBV5-6, TRBV5-1 and TRBV20-1 among roughly 5 TRBV segments more frequent in patients than controls. Controls had significantly higher normalized Chao1 diversity than multiple sclerosis patients.

To note about this clonotype: Its antigen is currently unknown.

Libraries were made from TCR beta cDNA, and they carried unique molecular identifiers. TCRdb recomputed calls from the PCR reads with MiXCR, one row per CDR3 protein. This table has about 540,000 distinct CDR3 sequences, approximately 31% appearing once. The CDR3 has 15 amino acids. The germline V gene has CDR1 DFQATT and CDR2 SNEGSKA (reference sequence). Germline trimming cut 3 bases from V and 3 bases from J; bases unmatched to any gene: 8. Material for sequencing was blood. The chain links TRBV20-1 to TRBJ2-3, with 8 bases aligning to TRBD2. This sequence originates from a girl between 2 and 17 years old with multiple sclerosis. The CDR3 coding sequence is TGCAGTGCTAGTGTATTAAGACTAGCGACAGATACGCAGTATTTT. Translated: CSASVLRLATDTQYF.